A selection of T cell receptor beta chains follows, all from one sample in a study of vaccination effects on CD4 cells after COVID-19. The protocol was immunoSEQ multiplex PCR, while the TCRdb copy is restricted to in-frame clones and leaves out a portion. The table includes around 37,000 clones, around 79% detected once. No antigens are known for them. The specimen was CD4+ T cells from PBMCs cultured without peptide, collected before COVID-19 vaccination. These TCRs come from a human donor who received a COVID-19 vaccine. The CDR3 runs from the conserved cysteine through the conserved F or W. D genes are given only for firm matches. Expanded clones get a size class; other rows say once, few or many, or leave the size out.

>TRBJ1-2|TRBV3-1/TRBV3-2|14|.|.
CASSQRGGIYGYTF
TGTGCCAGCAGCCAACGAGGAGGGATCTATGGCTACACCTTC
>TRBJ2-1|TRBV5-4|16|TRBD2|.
CASSLLAGGVSNEQFF
TGTGCCAGCAGCCTACTAGCGGGAGGTGTTAGCAATGAGCAGTTCTTC
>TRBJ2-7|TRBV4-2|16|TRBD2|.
CASSQDWGEGRYEQYF
TGTGCCAGCAGCCAAGATTGGGGGGAGGGCCGGTACGAGCAGTACTTC
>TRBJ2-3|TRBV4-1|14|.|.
CASSQDRYTDTQYF
TGCGCCAGCAGCCAGGACAGATACACAGATACGCAGTATTTT
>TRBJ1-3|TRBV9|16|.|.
CASSASAYTSGNTIYF
TGTGCCAGCAGCGCCTCAGCCTATACCTCTGGAAACACCATATATTTT
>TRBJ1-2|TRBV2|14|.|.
CASRNKGTGAGYTF
TGTGCCAGCAGGAACAAAGGCACGGGTGCGGGCTACACCTTC
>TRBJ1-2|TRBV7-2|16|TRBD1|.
CASSYGTSTGGYGYTF
TGTGCCAGCAGCTATGGGACATCAACAGGGGGCTATGGCTACACCTTC
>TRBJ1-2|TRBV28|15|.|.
CASRPTSPLMNGYTF
TGTGCCAGCAGGCCGACGTCCCCCTTAATGAATGGCTACACCTTC
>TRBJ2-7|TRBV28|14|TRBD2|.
CAISGGRRSYEQYF
TGTGCCATTTCCGGGGGGAGACGGTCCTACGAGCAGTACTTC
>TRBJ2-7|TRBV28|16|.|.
CASITPGTDHSYEQYF
TGTGCCAGCATCACTCCCGGGACGGACCACTCCTACGAGCAGTACTTC
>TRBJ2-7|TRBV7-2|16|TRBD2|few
CASSAGLAGVLGEQYF
TGTGCCAGCAGCGCCGGACTAGCGGGGGTCTTGGGCGAGCAGTACTTC
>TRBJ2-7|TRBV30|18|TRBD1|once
CAWSKTPTGVRDPYEQYF
TGTGCCTGGAGTAAGACCCCGACAGGGGTTCGGGATCCCTACGAGCAGTACTTC
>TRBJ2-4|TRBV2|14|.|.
CASLLEIAKNIQYF
TGTGCCAGCTTACTAGAGATAGCCAAAAACATTCAGTACTTC
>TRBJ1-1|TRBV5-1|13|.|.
CASSTGGATEAFF
TGCGCCAGCAGCACCGGGGGGGCCACTGAAGCTTTCTTT
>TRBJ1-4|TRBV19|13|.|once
CASSRDTVEKLFF
TGTGCCAGTAGTAGGGACACGGTGGAAAAACTGTTTTTT
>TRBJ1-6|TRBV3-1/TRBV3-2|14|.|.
CASSPGADNSPLHF
TGTGCCAGCAGCCCGGGGGCTGATAATTCACCCCTCCACTTT
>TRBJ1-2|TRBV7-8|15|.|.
CASSPGRRRHYGYTF
TGTGCCAGCAGCCCGGGCCGCCGGAGACACTATGGCTACACCTTC
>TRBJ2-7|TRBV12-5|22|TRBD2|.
CASGLVSSVVLAGGPLEGEQYF
TGTGCTAGTGGTTTGGTGTCGTCGGTCGTCCTAGCGGGGGGGCCTTTGGAGGGGGAGCAGTACTTC
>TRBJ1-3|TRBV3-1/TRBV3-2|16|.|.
CASSQEVRVKGNTIYF
TGTGCCAGCAGCCAAGAGGTACGGGTGAAGGGAAACACCATATATTTT
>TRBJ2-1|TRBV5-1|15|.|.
CASSLLAGSYNEQFF
TGCGCCAGCAGCTTGCTTGCGGGATCCTACAATGAGCAGTTCTTC
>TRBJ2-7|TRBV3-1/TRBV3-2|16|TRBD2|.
CASSQEAGGWDYEQYF
TGTGCCAGCAGCCAAGAAGCGGGGGGGTGGGACTACGAGCAGTACTTC
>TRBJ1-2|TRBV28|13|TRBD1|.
CASNRGELYGYTF
TGTGCCAGTAACAGGGGAGAGCTATATGGCTACACCTTC
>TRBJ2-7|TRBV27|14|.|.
CASSFARFSYEQYF
TGTGCCAGCAGTTTCGCGAGGTTCTCCTACGAGCAGTACTTC
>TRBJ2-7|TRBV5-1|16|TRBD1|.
CASSSPATGGSYEQYF
TGCGCCAGCAGCTCGCCGGCTACAGGGGGCTCCTACGAGCAGTACTTC
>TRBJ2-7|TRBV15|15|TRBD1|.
CATSMGDRDAGEQYF
TGTGCCACCAGCATGGGGGACAGGGACGCGGGGGAGCAGTACTTC
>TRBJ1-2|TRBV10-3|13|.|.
CAISGETGGGYTF
TGTGCCATCAGCGGAGAGACTGGCGGCGGCTACACCTTC
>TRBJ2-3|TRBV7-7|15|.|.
CASSPMGGSTDTQYF
TGTGCTAGCAGCCCCATGGGCGGGTCCACAGATACGCAGTATTTT
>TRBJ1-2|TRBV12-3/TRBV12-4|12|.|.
CASSQINYGYTF
TGTGCCAGCAGCCAGATTAACTATGGCTACACCTTC